This T cell receptor (beta chain) was retrieved from a study of shared clonotypes between healthy human individuals. Everyone who donated was a Caucasian adult who lived in Nashville, Tennessee. The germline V gene encodes CDR1 SEHNR and CDR2 FQNEAQ (reference sequence). The CDR3 has 15 amino acids. V lost 5 bases and J lost 2; bases outside the gene matches: 9. Clones were read by immunoSEQ multiplex PCR, and TCRdb kept only the in-frame ones, dropping some. The table has about 320,000 clones, around 87% seen once. The clonotype originates from a man in his late teens or twenties in good health. The chain recombines TRBV7-9 with TRBJ2-7; 7 bases match TRBD1. The specimen sequenced was memory CD8+ T cells sorted from blood. The subset is: CD45RO+ cells pooled with CCR7-negative TemRA cells. CDR3 region: CASSPTGEFTYEQYF. CDR3 in DNA: TGTGCCAGCAGCCCAACAGGGGAGTTCACCTACGAGCAGTACTTC.